These T cell receptor beta chains were read from a single sample in a study of blood T cell repertoires in COVID-19. Only in-frame clones appear in the TCRdb table, and some are missing; sequencing was by immunoSEQ multiplex PCR. This table has about 230,000 clones, about nine tenths appearing once. Source material: PBMCs or T cells enriched from blood (not recorded which). These receptors were taken from a man aged 18-30 years who had recovered from COVID-19. Each CDR3 is given with its conserved first and last residue. A D gene is named only where the DNA matches it firmly. Expanded clones get a size class; other rows say once, few or many, or leave the size out.

clone size: NA
V gene: TRBV11-3
D gene: TRBD2
J gene: TRBJ2-7
CDR3 protein: CASSGLRDYLPYEQYF

clone size: few
V gene: TRBV7-6
D gene: NA
J gene: TRBJ1-5
CDR3 protein: CASSLASGLNQPQHF

clone size: NA
V gene: TRBV18
D gene: NA
J gene: TRBJ1-3
CDR3 protein: CASSPFDTSSGNTIYF

clone size: once
V gene: TRBV5-6
D gene: NA
J gene: TRBJ1-3
CDR3 protein: CASSFQDSSGNTIYF

clone size: NA
V gene: TRBV7-2
D gene: NA
J gene: TRBJ1-2
CDR3 protein: CASSATGRGYDGYTF

clone size: few
V gene: TRBV19
D gene: NA
J gene: TRBJ1-5
CDR3 protein: CASSGAVSNQPQHF

clone size: NA
V gene: TRBV7-2
D gene: NA
J gene: TRBJ1-6
CDR3 protein: CAGGEYNSPLHF

clone size: NA
V gene: TRBV6-6
D gene: NA
J gene: TRBJ1-4
CDR3 protein: CASSYTGKYEKLFF

clone size: NA
V gene: TRBV19
D gene: TRBD1
J gene: TRBJ1-1
CDR3 protein: CASSIVIMGDRTNTEAFF

clone size: NA
V gene: TRBV7-8
D gene: NA
J gene: TRBJ1-6
CDR3 protein: CASSLANRRVWNSPLHF

clone size: once
V gene: TRBV5-5
D gene: NA
J gene: TRBJ2-5
CDR3 protein: CASSSGSRDSPPREETQYF

clone size: NA
V gene: TRBV27
D gene: NA
J gene: TRBJ1-4
CDR3 protein: CASSLSREFGEKLFF

clone size: NA
V gene: TRBV20-1
D gene: TRBD1
J gene: TRBJ1-6
CDR3 protein: CSASETGESPLHF

clone size: NA
V gene: TRBV6-5
D gene: TRBD1
J gene: TRBJ1-2
CDR3 protein: CASSRTGIYGYTF

clone size: NA
V gene: TRBV19
D gene: NA
J gene: TRBJ1-1
CDR3 protein: CASYTDSTMNTEAFF

clone size: NA
V gene: TRBV19
D gene: NA
J gene: TRBJ2-1
CDR3 protein: CASSMDLPSNEQFF

clone size: NA
V gene: TRBV11-3
D gene: NA
J gene: TRBJ1-6
CDR3 protein: CASSLVSYNSPLHF

clone size: NA
V gene: TRBV7-2
D gene: NA
J gene: TRBJ2-7
CDR3 protein: CASSLIGVAEQYF

clone size: NA
V gene: TRBV19
D gene: NA
J gene: TRBJ2-4
CDR3 protein: CASRYTGSLGKNIQYF

clone size: few
V gene: TRBV18
D gene: NA
J gene: TRBJ1-5
CDR3 protein: CASSGDKGVYSNQPQHF

clone size: NA
V gene: TRBV28
D gene: NA
J gene: TRBJ1-1
CDR3 protein: CASSENAYPNTEAFF

clone size: NA
V gene: TRBV10-3
D gene: TRBD1
J gene: TRBJ2-7
CDR3 protein: CAISTGQGISYEQYF

clone size: once
V gene: TRBV5-8
D gene: NA
J gene: TRBJ2-5
CDR3 protein: CASSLEGETQYF

clone size: NA
V gene: TRBV11-1
D gene: TRBD2
J gene: TRBJ2-1
CDR3 protein: CASSSRLAGVSNEQFF

clone size: NA
V gene: TRBV28
D gene: NA
J gene: TRBJ2-7
CDR3 protein: CASSFAEKQYF

clone size: few
V gene: TRBV18
D gene: TRBD1
J gene: TRBJ2-1
CDR3 protein: CASSPVEQGPVEQFF

clone size: NA
V gene: TRBV7-6
D gene: NA
J gene: TRBJ1-1
CDR3 protein: CASSWGGTEAFF

clone size: NA
V gene: TRBV7-8
D gene: TRBD2
J gene: TRBJ2-2
CDR3 protein: CASSLRTSGRLRTGELFF

clone size: NA
V gene: TRBV2
D gene: TRBD1
J gene: TRBJ2-2
CDR3 protein: CASRLGQGLIGTGELFF

clone size: NA
V gene: TRBV7-8
D gene: NA
J gene: TRBJ1-5
CDR3 protein: CASSLGGQPQHF

clone size: NA
V gene: TRBV7-2
D gene: NA
J gene: TRBJ2-5
CDR3 protein: CASSSPGHTGSQYF

clone size: NA
V gene: TRBV6-5
D gene: NA
J gene: TRBJ1-3
CDR3 protein: CASRLQGRWGNTIYF

clone size: NA
V gene: TRBV6-1
D gene: TRBD1
J gene: TRBJ1-2
CDR3 protein: CASSGQGPFSIGGYTF

clone size: NA
V gene: TRBV11-2
D gene: NA
J gene: TRBJ2-1
CDR3 protein: CASSLEAGPSSYNEQFF

clone size: NA
V gene: TRBV18
D gene: TRBD1
J gene: TRBJ2-2
CDR3 protein: CASSPPYGTVNTGELFF

clone size: once
V gene: TRBV6-5
D gene: NA
J gene: TRBJ2-6
CDR3 protein: CASRQGTGANVLTF

clone size: NA
V gene: TRBV7-2
D gene: TRBD1
J gene: TRBJ1-2
CDR3 protein: CASSQDRVFYGYTF

clone size: NA
V gene: TRBV7-6
D gene: TRBD1
J gene: TRBJ2-2
CDR3 protein: CASSQTDRGGRELFF

clone size: NA
V gene: TRBV25-1
D gene: NA
J gene: TRBJ2-5
CDR3 protein: CASSLGGDPKETQYF

clone size: NA
V gene: TRBV5-1
D gene: TRBD1
J gene: TRBJ1-1
CDR3 protein: CASRADRGQMNTEAFF

clone size: NA
V gene: TRBV6-1
D gene: TRBD1
J gene: TRBJ1-2
CDR3 protein: CASSEFAQGAGGYTF

clone size: NA
V gene: TRBV19
D gene: TRBD1
J gene: TRBJ1-5
CDR3 protein: CASRTGGGSNQPQHF

clone size: NA
V gene: TRBV6-1
D gene: NA
J gene: TRBJ1-2
CDR3 protein: CASSEAAPSGDGGYTF

clone size: NA
V gene: TRBV14
D gene: NA
J gene: TRBJ1-6
CDR3 protein: CASSHPQGNSPLHF

clone size: NA
V gene: TRBV20-1
D gene: NA
J gene: TRBJ1-5
CDR3 protein: CSASSGNMGNQPQHF

clone size: NA
V gene: TRBV19
D gene: TRBD2
J gene: TRBJ2-7
CDR3 protein: CASSFTSETYEQYF

clone size: few
V gene: TRBV2
D gene: NA
J gene: TRBJ2-5
CDR3 protein: CASSERRPETQYF

clone size: once
V gene: TRBV18
D gene: TRBD2
J gene: TRBJ2-5
CDR3 protein: CASSPGASGETQYF

clone size: NA
V gene: TRBV14
D gene: NA
J gene: TRBJ1-1
CDR3 protein: CASSQVRDTEAFF

clone size: NA
V gene: TRBV9
D gene: NA
J gene: TRBJ1-2
CDR3 protein: CASSGHGGYTF

clone size: NA
V gene: TRBV5-1
D gene: NA
J gene: TRBJ2-1
CDR3 protein: CASSLASVTEQFF

clone size: NA
V gene: TRBV7-8
D gene: NA
J gene: TRBJ1-1
CDR3 protein: CASSYDRMNTEAFF

clone size: NA
V gene: TRBV5-4
D gene: TRBD2
J gene: TRBJ2-3
CDR3 protein: CASSRGLAGGQDTQYF

clone size: NA
V gene: TRBV5-1
D gene: TRBD2
J gene: TRBJ2-1
CDR3 protein: CASRSSGSWNEQFF

clone size: once
V gene: TRBV5-1
D gene: TRBD1
J gene: TRBJ1-4
CDR3 protein: CASSLSGTGGNEKLFF

clone size: NA
V gene: TRBV9
D gene: NA
J gene: TRBJ2-7
CDR3 protein: CASSPAGERYEQYF

clone size: NA
V gene: TRBV19
D gene: TRBD2
J gene: TRBJ2-7
CDR3 protein: CASSIVAGGSYEQYF

clone size: few
V gene: TRBV19
D gene: TRBD1
J gene: TRBJ1-2
CDR3 protein: CASQGQHQPNAYGYTF